The 32 T cell receptor beta chains below come from one sample, sequenced in a study of OX40 agonist ivuxolimab in advanced cancers. TCRdb's copy holds only in-frame clones and misses some; the assay was immunoSEQ multiplex PCR. Of over 50,000 clones listed, about 86% are singletons. The source was CD4+ or CD8+ T cells sorted from blood, collected in a trial of the OX40 agonist ivuxolimab. These receptors originate from an adult with an advanced solid tumor such as melanoma, head and neck, liver or kidney cancer.

The chain combines TRBV28 with TRBJ2-7, with TRBD2 as a possible D gene (5 bases). This CDR3 has 12 residues. Germline V gene data show CDR1 as MDHEN and CDR2 as SYDVKM. V was shortened by 7 bases and J by 3 bases, with 10 bases between the two germline ends. CDR3 coding DNA: TGTGCCAGCACAGTCGGGGACTACGAGCAGTACTTC. It specifies CASTVGDYEQYF.

V usage is TRBV6-9 and J usage is TRBJ1-5; D gene uncertain. The germline CDR1 and CDR2 sequences are MNHGY and SVAAGI. The CDR3 covers 14 residues. Trimming cost V 3 bases and J 7 bases, with 13 bases left between them. The CDR3 here is CASSYNLAGQPQHF. The CDR3 nucleotides are TGTGCCAGCAGTTACAATTTAGCTGGACAGCCCCAGCATTTT.

The V gene is TRBV18, the J gene TRBJ1-1; no clear D gene. Between the trimmed V and J ends, which lost 6 bases and 0 bases, there was a span of 8 bases. This CDR3 is 13 amino acids long. CDR1 is KGHSH and CDR2 is LQKENI in the germline V gene. The CDR3 spells CASSEDMNTEAFF. As DNA, the CDR3 is TGTGCCAGCTCCGAAGATATGAACACTGAAGCTTTCTTT. The full variable domain, in which reference TRBV18 and TRBJ1-1 provide the parts outside the CDR3, is NAGVMQNPRHLVRRRGQEARLRCSPMKGHSHVYWYRQLPEEGLKFMVYLQKENIIDESGMPKERFSAEFPKEGPSILRIQQVVRGDSAAYFCASSEDMNTEAFFGQGTRLTVV.

V and J are TRBV19 and TRBJ1-2; 9 nucleotides agree with TRBD1. V lost 3 bases, J lost 2 bases, and 7 bases stayed unmatched. The germline CDR1 and CDR2 sequences are LNHDA and SQIVND (reference sequence). CDR3 size: 16 residues. CDR3 sequence reads: CASSMWTGESNYGYTF. The CDR3 coding sequence is TGTGCCAGTAGTATGTGGACAGGGGAGTCGAACTATGGCTACACCTTC.

The CDR3 DNA reads TGTGCCAGCAGCGTAGAAAAGGGCACTGAAGCTTTCTTT. Encoded protein: CASSVEKGTEAFF. This rearrangement joins TRBV9 to TRBJ1-1, with D hard to call. The V gene's germline CDR1 is SGDLS and CDR2 YYNGEE. V lost 0 bases to trimming and J lost 4 bases, with 7 bases between them. The CDR3 is 13 amino acids.

This chain uses TRBV9 with TRBJ2-2; D might be TRBD1 (5 bases). V lost 4 bases, J lost 4 bases, and 14 bases lay in between. The CDR3 totals 15 residues. Germline lookup yields CDR1 SGDLS and CDR2 YYNGEE. The CDR3 DNA is TGTGCCAGCAGCAAAGAAACAGGTCCCACCGGGGAGCTGTTTTTT. As protein: CASSKETGPTGELFF.

The chain links TRBV9 to TRBJ2-4, with a weak D call TRBD2 (6 bases). Trimming left V 3 bases short and J 3 bases short, with 10 bases between. This CDR3 has 14 amino acids. The germline V gene encodes CDR1 SGDLS and CDR2 YYNGEE. The CDR3 spells CASSETSLKNIQYF. The CDR3 region has the DNA TGTGCCAGCAGCGAGACTAGTCTCAAAAACATTCAGTACTTC.

The chain links TRBV7-2 to TRBJ2-1; D is unresolved. CDR3 size: 15 residues. The germline V gene has CDR1 SGHTA and CDR2 FQGNSA. V was shortened by 1 base and J by 3 bases, with 10 bases between the two germline ends. The CDR3 sequence is CASSLGALNYNEQFF. Written as DNA, the CDR3 is TGTGCCAGCAGCTTAGGAGCTCTTAACTACAATGAGCAGTTCTTC.

The chain carries TRBV6-1 and TRBJ1-4; D remains unclear. Trimming left V 2 bases short and J 8 bases short, with 9 bases between. Germline CDR1 MNHNS, CDR2 SASEGT. The CDR3 runs to 13 residues. CDR3 DNA sequence: TGTGCCAGCAGTGAAACCCTCCGGGAAAAACTGTTTTTT. Residues: CASSETLREKLFF.

This clone was counted a single time. The chain employs TRBV28 and TRBJ1-1; the D is unclear. V lost 6 bases and J lost 3, with 14 bases in between. The germline CDR1 and CDR2 sequences are MDHEN and SYDVKM. This CDR3 has 14 residues. The CDR3 region has the DNA TGTGCCAGCAGCAACTTGCAAAGGGACACTGAAGCTTTCTTT. Translated, it gives CASSNLQRDTEAFF.

The chain carries TRBV5-1 and TRBJ2-5; D unresolved. This CDR3 spans 15 amino acids. The germline V gene encodes CDR1 SGHRS and CDR2 YFSETQ. The germline V and J ends were trimmed by 0 bases and 1 base, with 10 bases remaining between them. The DNA of the CDR3 is TGCGCCAGCAGCTTGGCCCATGGGTCCCAAGAGACCCAGTACTTC. Translation gives CASSLAHGSQETQYF.

The chain has TRBV7-2 and TRBJ2-3, with D tentatively TRBD2 (6 bases). Germline V gene data show CDR1 as SGHTA and CDR2 as FQGNSA. V lost 1 base to trimming and J lost 4 bases, with 12 bases between them. The CDR3 totals 15 residues. CDR3 in DNA: TGTGCCAGCAGCTTAGTCGCGGGATGGGCAGATACGCAGTATTTT. It translates to CASSLVAGWADTQYF.

V usage is TRBV7-9 and J usage is TRBJ2-2; 10 bases are a match to TRBD1. This CDR3 contains 16 residues. CDR1 is SEHNR, CDR2 FQNEAQ, per germline (reference sequence). J lost 11 bases, V lost 4 bases, and 13 bases had no gene match. The DNA of the CDR3 is TGTGCCAGCAGCTCGCCGGGACAGGGGAGTTGGATCGAGCTGTTTTTT. Residues: CASSSPGQGSWIELFF.

As regards this clone: The junction does not match germline at one end; this may be a read error. This chain links TRBV20-1 with TRBJ2-7, with a tentative D call TRBD2 (6 bases). The CDR3 length is 10 residues. The V gene's germline CDR1 is DFQATT and CDR2 SNEGSKA (reference sequence). DNA of the CDR3: TGCAGTGCTAGGGAGGGAGGCCTGCACTTC. It encodes CSAREGGLHF.

V usage is TRBV6-5 and J usage is TRBJ1-1; the D gene is possibly TRBD1 (5 bases). Germline V gene lookup returns CDR1 MNHEY and CDR2 SVGAGI. The CDR3 runs 13 residues. V was shortened by 1 base and J by 10 bases, with 13 bases between the two germline ends. DNA for the CDR3: TGTGCCAGCAGTTACTTAATCGATGGGGGAGCTTTCTTT. Protein product: CASSYLIDGGAFF.

The genes are TRBV5-8 and TRBJ2-1; D uncertain. The germline CDR1 and CDR2 sequences are SGHTS and YDEGEE. Deletions cut 6 bases from V and 8 bases from J, with 9 bases between. This CDR3 has 11 amino acids. Here the CDR3 reads CASTPAHEQFF. CDR3 nucleotides: TGTGCCAGCACCCCTGCCCATGAGCAGTTCTTC.

The chain uses TRBV19 and TRBJ2-7; D ambiguous. Germline assignment: CDR1 LNHDA and CDR2 SQIVND (reference sequence). The ends were cut back, 5 bases at V and 6 bases at J, with 8 bases in the middle. The CDR3 has 11 amino acids. CDR3 coding DNA: TGTGCCAGTAGTGCCCGAGGCGAGCAGTACTTC. It specifies CASSARGEQYF.

The V gene is TRBV28, the J gene TRBJ1-3; TRBD1 matches at 8 bases. The CDR3 extends over 16 amino acids. The germline CDR1 and CDR2 sequences are MDHEN and SYDVKM. V dropped 2 bases and J dropped 4; count of bases not matched to a gene: 7. CDR3 DNA: TGTGCCAGCAGTTTAATGGACAGGGTTGTGGGAAACACCATATATTTT. Encoded protein: CASSLMDRVVGNTIYF.

The CDR3 reads CASTLGDRGSYEQYF. The CDR3 DNA reads as TGTGCCAGCACTCTCGGGGACAGGGGTTCCTACGAGCAGTACTTC. The chain is built from TRBV6-1 and TRBJ2-7; 10 bases line up with TRBD1. The trim removed 7 bases at V and 1 base at J, leaving 7 bases unmatched. This CDR3 region has 15 residues. Germline V gives CDR1 MNHNS, CDR2 SASEGT.

The rearrangement links TRBV14 to TRBJ2-3; D might be TRBD2 (6 bases). The CDR3 is made up of 16 amino acids. Germline V gene sequence: CDR1 SGHDN, CDR2 FVKESK. The V end was cut by 1 base, the J end by 6 bases, with 17 bases between. In DNA, the CDR3 is TGTGCCAGCAGCCAAGTACGGCCGCGTGGAGGGGATACGCAGTATTTT. Amino acid sequence: CASSQVRPRGGDTQYF.

The V call is TRBV27, the J call TRBJ2-5, with D unclear. Germline V gene sequence: CDR1 MNHEY, CDR2 SMNVEV (reference sequence). The V and J ends lost 5 bases and 3 bases respectively, with 10 bases between them. The CDR3 spans 13 residues. The CDR3 nucleotides are TGTGCCAGCAGTGTTGGGTGGAAAGAGACCCAGTACTTC. The encoded protein is CASSVGWKETQYF.

This chain joins TRBV30 and TRBJ2-4; 10 nucleotides line up with TRBD1. V gave up 5 bases and J gave up 3 bases; unmatched junction bases: 4. This CDR3 has 14 amino acids. CDR1 is GTSNPN and CDR2 is SVGIG in the germline V gene (reference sequence). The CDR3 bases are TGTGCCTGGGGGACAGGGGAAGGCAAAAACATTCAGTACTTC. Residues: CAWGTGEGKNIQYF.

The chain employs TRBV6-6 and TRBJ2-2; tentatively, D is TRBD1 (5 bases). Germline values: CDR1 MNHNY, CDR2 SVGAGI (reference sequence). The CDR3 is 15 residues long. Trimming pared 2 bases from V and 1 base from J, leaving 8 bases between. The DNA of the CDR3 is TGTGCCAGCAGTTACGGCCAGGGGAACACCGGGGAGCTGTTTTTT. Residues: CASSYGQGNTGELFF.

The chain uses TRBV6-1 and TRBJ1-5; D is unclear. Trimming left V 1 base short and J 5 bases short, with 6 bases between. The CDR3 covers 13 residues. Germline V lookup: CDR1 MNHNS, CDR2 SASEGT. The CDR3 nucleotides are TGTGCCAGCAGTGAAGAGGGCCATCAGCCCCAGCATTTT. Translation: CASSEEGHQPQHF.

The genes are TRBV5-6 and TRBJ2-7; D may be TRBD2 (6 bases). The V gene's germline CDR1 is SGHDT and CDR2 YYEEEE. There are 12 residues in the CDR3. Trimming left V 0 bases short and J 7 bases short, with 8 bases between. CDR3 sequence: CASSLAAGEQYF. In DNA form, the CDR3 reads TGTGCCAGCAGCTTGGCTGCGGGGGAGCAGTACTTC.

V and J are TRBV23-1 and TRBJ2-7; D remains ambiguous. TRBV23-1 is an ORF, and what it does is uncertain. The length of the CDR3 is 16 residues. The V end was cut by 2 bases, the J end by 1 base, with 15 bases between. The CDR3 sequence: CASSQKIIPPSYEQYF. The CDR3 coding sequence is TGCGCCAGCAGTCAAAAGATAATCCCCCCTTCCTACGAGCAGTACTTC.

This chain connects TRBV30 to TRBJ1-5; a weak D match, TRBD1 (5 bases). V dropped 5 bases and J dropped 4 bases, with 12 bases sitting between them. The length of the CDR3 is 13 residues. From germline, CDR1 is GTSNPN and CDR2 SVGIG (reference sequence). As DNA, the CDR3 is TGTGCCTGGTCAGGGAGCTGGAATCAGCCCCAGCATTTT. Protein sequence: CAWSGSWNQPQHF.

This chain uses TRBV18 with TRBJ2-3; D remains ambiguous. The length of the CDR3 is 15 residues. CDR1 and CDR2 (germline): KGHSH, LQKENI. The V end lost 6 bases, the J end lost 0 bases, and 13 bases lay between the germline ends. The CDR3 coding sequence is TGTGCCAGCTCCCGGGCCTCTTCTAGCACAGATACGCAGTATTTT. Protein sequence: CASSRASSSTDTQYF.

The V call is TRBV4-3, the J call TRBJ1-3, with D possibly being TRBD1 (5 bases). Germline V gene data show CDR1 as LGHNA and CDR2 as YSLEER. Trimming removed 0 bases at V and 3 bases at J, with 9 bases between. The CDR3 has 15 residues. CDR3 sequence: CASSQDGRGGNTIYF. The CDR3, as DNA: TGCGCCAGCAGCCAAGATGGGAGGGGTGGAAACACCATATATTTT.

J is TRBJ2-7 and V is TRBV5-4; weak D call: TRBD1 (6 bases). CDR3 length: 13 residues. CDR1 is SGHNT, CDR2 YYREEE, per germline (reference sequence). Trimming took 4 bases from V and 3 from J, leaving 11 bases between them. DNA of the CDR3: TGTGCCAGCAGCATGACAGGTTACTACGAGCAGTACTTC. Protein product: CASSMTGYYEQYF.

The rearrangement joins TRBV5-1 to TRBJ2-7; the match to TRBD1 covers 7 bases. Germline V gene sequence: CDR1 SGHRS, CDR2 YFSETQ. V gave up 4 bases and J gave up 2 bases; unmatched junction bases: 6. This CDR3 contains 14 residues. This chain's CDR3 is CASSAGTATYEQYF. CDR3 nucleotides: TGCGCCAGCAGCGCAGGGACAGCTACCTACGAGCAGTACTTC.

The count of this clone is one. This sequence joins TRBV30 and TRBJ1-5, with 9 bases aligning to TRBD1. Looked up from germline, CDR1 is GTSNPN and CDR2 is SVGIG (reference sequence). V was clipped by 2 bases and J by 3 bases; unmatched bases: 8. The CDR3 totals 16 residues. CDR3 residues: CAWSFGTGLINQPQHF. CDR3 nucleotides: TGTGCCTGGAGTTTTGGGACAGGGCTTATCAATCAGCCCCAGCATTTT.